This TCR beta chain was found in a study of blood T cell repertoires in COVID-19. Study context: The analysed material was cDNA or gDNA that came from T cells, B-cell-depleted T cells, or PBMCs.

Produced via immunoSEQ multiplex PCR; TCRdb's table is partial and in-frame only. There are about 68,000 clones in the sample; 75% to 90% occur only once, and 2.7% lies in the top ten. Trimming at V came to 2 bases and at J to 5 bases, leaving 8 bases not matched to a gene. This CDR3 comprises 15 residues. Germline assignment: CDR1 MGHDK and CDR2 SYGVNS. The sequence derives from a man aged 50-59 years with acute or convalescent COVID-19. V is TRBV25-1 and J is TRBJ1-2, with 7 bases that match TRBD1. Sequencing used peripheral blood. The CDR3 spells CASSEDPGGTYGYTF. As DNA, the CDR3 is TGTGCCAGCAGTGAAGACCCAGGGGGAACATATGGCTACACCTTC.